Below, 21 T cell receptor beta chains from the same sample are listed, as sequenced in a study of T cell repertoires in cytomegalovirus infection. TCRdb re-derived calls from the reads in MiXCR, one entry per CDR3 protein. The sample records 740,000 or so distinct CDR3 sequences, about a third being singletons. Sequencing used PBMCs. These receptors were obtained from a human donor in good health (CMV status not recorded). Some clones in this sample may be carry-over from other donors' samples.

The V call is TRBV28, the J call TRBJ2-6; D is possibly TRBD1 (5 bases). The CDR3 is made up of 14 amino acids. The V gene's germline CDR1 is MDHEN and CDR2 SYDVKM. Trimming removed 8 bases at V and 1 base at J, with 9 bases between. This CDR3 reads CASVRTSGANVLTF. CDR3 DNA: TGTGCCAGCGTGAGGACATCTGGGGCCAACGTCCTGACTTTC.

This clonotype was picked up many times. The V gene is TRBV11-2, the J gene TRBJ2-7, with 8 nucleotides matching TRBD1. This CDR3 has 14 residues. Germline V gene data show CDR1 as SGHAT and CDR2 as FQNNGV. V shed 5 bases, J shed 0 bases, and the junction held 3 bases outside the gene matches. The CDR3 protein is CASSTGQGSYEQYF. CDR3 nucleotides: TGTGCCAGCAGCACCGGACAGGGCTCCTACGAGCAGTACTTC.

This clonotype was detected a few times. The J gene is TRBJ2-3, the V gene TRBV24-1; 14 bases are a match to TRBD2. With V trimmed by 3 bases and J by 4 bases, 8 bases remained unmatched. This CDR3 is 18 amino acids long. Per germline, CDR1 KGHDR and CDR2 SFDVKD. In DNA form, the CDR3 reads TGTGCCACCAGTGATGTTAGACTAGCGGGAGGGCAAGCAGATACGCAGTATTTT. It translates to CATSDVRLAGGQADTQYF.

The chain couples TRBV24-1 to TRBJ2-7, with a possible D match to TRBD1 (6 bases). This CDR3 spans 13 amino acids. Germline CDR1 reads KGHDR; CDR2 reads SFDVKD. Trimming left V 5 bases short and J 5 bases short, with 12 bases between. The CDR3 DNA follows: TGTGCCACCAGTGTCAGGGGTGCACACGAGCAGTACTTC. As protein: CATSVRGAHEQYF.

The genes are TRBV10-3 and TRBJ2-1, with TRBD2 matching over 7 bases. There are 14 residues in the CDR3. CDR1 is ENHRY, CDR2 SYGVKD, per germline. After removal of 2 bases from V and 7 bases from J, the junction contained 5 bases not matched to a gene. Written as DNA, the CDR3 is TGTGCCATCAGTGAGGACGGGAGGAGAAATGAGCAGTTCTTC. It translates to CAISEDGRRNEQFF.

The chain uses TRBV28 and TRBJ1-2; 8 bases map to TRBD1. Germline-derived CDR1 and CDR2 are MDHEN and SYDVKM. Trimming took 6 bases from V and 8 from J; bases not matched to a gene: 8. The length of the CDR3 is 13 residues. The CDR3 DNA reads TGTGCCAGCAGCTACACAGGGGGAGAGGGCTACACCTTC. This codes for CASSYTGGEGYTF.

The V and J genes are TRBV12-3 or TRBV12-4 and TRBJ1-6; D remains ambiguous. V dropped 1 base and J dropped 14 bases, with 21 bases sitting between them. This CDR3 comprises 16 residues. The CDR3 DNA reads TGTGCCAGCAGTTTAGAGGGCCAAAAAAAGGGATCATCCCTCCACTTT. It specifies CASSLEGQKKGSSLHF.

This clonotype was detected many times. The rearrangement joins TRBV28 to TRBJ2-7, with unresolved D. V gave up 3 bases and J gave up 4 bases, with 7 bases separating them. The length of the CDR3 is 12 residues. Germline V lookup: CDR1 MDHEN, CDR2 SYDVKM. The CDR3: CASSFESYEQYF. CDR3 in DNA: TGTGCCAGCAGTTTCGAATCGTACGAGCAGTACTTC.

CDR3 coding DNA: TGTGCCATCAGTGAGTCTATGGACAGGATGTTTTTT. Translating it yields CAISESMDRMFF. The rearrangement joins TRBV10-3 to TRBJ1-4; TRBD1 agrees at 7 bases. Per germline, CDR1 ENHRY and CDR2 SYGVKD. This CDR3 has 12 residues. Trimming removed 0 bases from V and 15 bases from J; junction bases left unmatched: 4.

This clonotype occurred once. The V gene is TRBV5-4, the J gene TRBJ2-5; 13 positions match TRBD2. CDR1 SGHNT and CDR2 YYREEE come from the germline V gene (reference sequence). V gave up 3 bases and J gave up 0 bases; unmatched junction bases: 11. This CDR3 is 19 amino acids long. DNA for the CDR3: TGTGCCAGCAGCTCCCGACTAGCGGGGGGCCTAAGAGACCAAGAGACCCAGTACTTC. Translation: CASSSRLAGGLRDQETQYF.

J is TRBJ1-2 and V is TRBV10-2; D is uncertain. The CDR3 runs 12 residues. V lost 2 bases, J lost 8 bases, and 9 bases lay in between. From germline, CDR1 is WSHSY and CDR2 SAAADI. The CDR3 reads CASSELIWGYTF. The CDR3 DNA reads TGCGCCAGCAGTGAGCTGATTTGGGGCTACACCTTC.

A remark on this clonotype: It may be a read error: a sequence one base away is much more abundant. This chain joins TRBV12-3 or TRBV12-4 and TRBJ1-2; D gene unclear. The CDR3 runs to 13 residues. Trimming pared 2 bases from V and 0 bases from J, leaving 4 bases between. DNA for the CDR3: TGTGCCAGCAGTTTACTTCCTAACTATGGCTACACCTTC. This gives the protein CASSLLPNYGYTF.

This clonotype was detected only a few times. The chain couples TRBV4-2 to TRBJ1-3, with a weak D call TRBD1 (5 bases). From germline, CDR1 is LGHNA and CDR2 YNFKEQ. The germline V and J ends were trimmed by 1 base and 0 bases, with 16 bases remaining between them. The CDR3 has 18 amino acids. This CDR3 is CASSQVGTPGPSGNTIYF. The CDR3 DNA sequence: TGTGCCAGCAGCCAAGTGGGTACTCCGGGACCCTCTGGAAACACCATATATTTT.

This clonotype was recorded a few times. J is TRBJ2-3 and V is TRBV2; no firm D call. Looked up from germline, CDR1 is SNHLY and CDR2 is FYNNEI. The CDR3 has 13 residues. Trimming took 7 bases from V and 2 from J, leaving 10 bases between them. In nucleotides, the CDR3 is TGTGCCAGCACGGCGGAATCCACAGATACGCAGTATTTT. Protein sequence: CASTAESTDTQYF.

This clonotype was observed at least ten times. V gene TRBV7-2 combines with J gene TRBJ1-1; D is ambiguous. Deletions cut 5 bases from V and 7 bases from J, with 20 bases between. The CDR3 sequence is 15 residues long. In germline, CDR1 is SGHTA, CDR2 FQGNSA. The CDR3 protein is CASSHTGGLVLEAFF. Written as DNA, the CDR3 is TGTGCCAGCAGCCATACGGGCGGGTTGGTACTTGAAGCTTTCTTT.

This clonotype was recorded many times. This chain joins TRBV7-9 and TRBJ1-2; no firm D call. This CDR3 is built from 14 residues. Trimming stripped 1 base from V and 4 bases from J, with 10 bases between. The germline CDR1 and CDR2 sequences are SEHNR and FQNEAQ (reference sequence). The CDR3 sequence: CASSLGAGFYGYTF. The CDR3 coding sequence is TGTGCCAGCAGCTTAGGGGCGGGGTTCTATGGCTACACCTTC. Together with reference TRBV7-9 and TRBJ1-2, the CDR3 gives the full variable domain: DTGVSQNPRHKITKRGQNVTFRCDPISEHNRLYWYRQTLGQGPEFLTYFQNEAQLEKSRLLSDRFSAERPKGSFSTLEIQRTEQGDSAMYLCASSLGAGFYGYTFGSGTRLTVV.

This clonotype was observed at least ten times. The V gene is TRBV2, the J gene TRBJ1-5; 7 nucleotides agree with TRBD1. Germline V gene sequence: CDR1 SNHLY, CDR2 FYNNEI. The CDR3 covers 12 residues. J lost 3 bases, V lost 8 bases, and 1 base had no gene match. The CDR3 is CASGTVNQPQHF. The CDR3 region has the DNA TGTGCCAGCGGGACAGTCAATCAGCCCCAGCATTTT.

The CDR3 loop is CASSEAGVTEAFF. The CDR3 nucleotides read TGTGCCAGCAGTGAAGCGGGGGTAACTGAAGCTTTCTTT. The chain links TRBV6-1 to TRBJ1-1; D possibly corresponds to TRBD1 (5 bases). This CDR3 contains 13 residues. With 0 bases removed from V and 5 bases from J, the gap between germline ends came to 7 bases. Germline V gives CDR1 MNHNS, CDR2 SASEGT.

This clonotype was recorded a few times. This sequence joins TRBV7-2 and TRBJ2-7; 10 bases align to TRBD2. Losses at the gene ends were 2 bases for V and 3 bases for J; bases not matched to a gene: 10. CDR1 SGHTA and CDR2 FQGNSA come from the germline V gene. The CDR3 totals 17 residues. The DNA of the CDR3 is TGTGCCAGCAGCTTACGGAGCGGGAGGGCCGTTCTCTACGAGCAGTACTTC. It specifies CASSLRSGRAVLYEQYF.

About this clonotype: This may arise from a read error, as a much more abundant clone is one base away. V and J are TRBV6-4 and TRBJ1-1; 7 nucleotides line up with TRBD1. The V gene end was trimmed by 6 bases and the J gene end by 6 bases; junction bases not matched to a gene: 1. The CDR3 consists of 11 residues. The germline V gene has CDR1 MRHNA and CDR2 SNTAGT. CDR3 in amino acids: CASRTGAEAFF. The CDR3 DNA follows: TGTGCCAGCAGAACAGGGGCTGAAGCTTTCTTT.

The CDR3 reads CASSSTGVFPYEQYF. The DNA for the CDR3 is TGTGCCAGCAGTTCGACAGGCGTTTTTCCTTACGAGCAGTACTTC. The V and J genes are TRBV7-9 and TRBJ2-7; possibly TRBD1 for D (6 bases). V was shortened by 6 bases and J by 4 bases, with 19 bases between the two germline ends. Looked up from germline, CDR1 is SEHNR and CDR2 is FQNEAQ (reference sequence). This CDR3 has 15 residues.